This TCR beta chain emerged from a study of shared clonotypes between healthy human individuals. Assay used: immunoSEQ multiplex PCR; TCRdb lists only in-frame clones, some missing. The top ten clones hold 0.11% to 0.15% of a sample with more than 2,000,000 clones, over 85% of them seen once. Trimming took 4 bases from V and 4 from J; bases not matched to a gene: 7. Per germline, CDR1 LNHDA and CDR2 SQIVND (reference sequence). The CDR3 is 15 residues long. The V gene is TRBV19, the J gene TRBJ2-5; 9 bases line up with TRBD1. The TCR originated in a man aged 18 to 30 in good health. Sequencing was carried out using naive CD4+ T cells sorted from blood. Subset of the sample: CD45RA+ positively selected. The CDR3 sequence: CASSRGQGRGETQYF. In DNA form, the CDR3 reads TGTGCCAGTAGTAGAGGACAGGGGAGGGGAGAGACCCAGTACTTC. Filled out from reference TRBV19 and TRBJ2-5, the complete variable domain reads DGGITQSPKYLFRKEGQNVTLSCEQNLNHDAMYWYRQDPGQGLRLIYYSQIVNDFQKGDIAEGYSVSREKKESFPLTVTSAQKNPTAFYLCASSRGQGRGETQYFGPGTRLLVL.